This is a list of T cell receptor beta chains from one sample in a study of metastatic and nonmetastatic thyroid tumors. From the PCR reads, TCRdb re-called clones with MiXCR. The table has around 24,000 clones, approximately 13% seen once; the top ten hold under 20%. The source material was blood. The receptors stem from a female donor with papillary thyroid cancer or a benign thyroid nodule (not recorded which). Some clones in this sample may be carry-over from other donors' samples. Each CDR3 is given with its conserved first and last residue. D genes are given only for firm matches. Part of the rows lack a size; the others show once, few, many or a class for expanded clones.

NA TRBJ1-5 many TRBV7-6 TGTGCCAGCAGCCAAGAAGCCTATCAGCCCCAGCATTTT CASSQEAYQPQHF
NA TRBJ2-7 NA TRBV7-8 TGTGCCAGCAGCGAATGGACCGGGAATTTCTACGAGCAGTACTTC CASSEWTGNFYEQYF
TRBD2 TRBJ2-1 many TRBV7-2 TGTGCCAGCAGCTTAGTCCTAGCGGGTGAGCAGTTCTTC CASSLVLAGEQFF
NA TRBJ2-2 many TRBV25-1 TGTGCCAGCAGTGCTTCGACTAGAGCCACCGGGGAGCTGTTTTTT CASSASTRATGELFF
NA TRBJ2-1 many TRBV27 TGTGCCAGCAGTTTATCCCCAGGGGAGGCCTACAATGAGCAGTTCTTC CASSLSPGEAYNEQFF
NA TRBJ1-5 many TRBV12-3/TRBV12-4 TGTGCCAGCAGTTTCGAGGGGGGAGGGGGTCAGCCCCAGCATTTT CASSFEGGGGQPQHF
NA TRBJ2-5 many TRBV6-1 TGTGCCAGCAGAGTGCCACAAGAGACCCAGTACTTC CASRVPQETQYF
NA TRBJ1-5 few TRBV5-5 TGTGCCAGCAGCCGCGGCGGGGCACAGCCCCAGCATTTT CASSRGGAQPQHF
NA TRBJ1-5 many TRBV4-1 TGCGCCAGCAGCCAAGTAATTGGCAGCAATCAGCCCCAGCATTTT CASSQVIGSNQPQHF
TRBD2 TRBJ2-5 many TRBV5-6 TGTGCCAGCAGCTTGTATACTAGCGGGAGCCTCCAAGAGACCCAGTACTTC CASSLYTSGSLQETQYF
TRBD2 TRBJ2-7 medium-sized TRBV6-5 TGTGCCAGCAGTTACTCGGGGGGGGTGCAGTACTTC CASSYSGGVQYF
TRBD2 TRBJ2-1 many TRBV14 TGTGCCAGCAGCCTGGGGGGGAGTGGGGCTGAGCAGTTCTTC CASSLGGSGAEQFF
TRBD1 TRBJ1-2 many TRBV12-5 TGTGCTAGTGGTCCGAACAGGGGGCTGGGCTATGGCTACACCTTC CASGPNRGLGYGYTF
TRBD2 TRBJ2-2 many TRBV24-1 TGTGCCACCAGTGGTCCCGGGACTAGCGGCGGGGAGCTGTTTTTT CATSGPGTSGGELFF
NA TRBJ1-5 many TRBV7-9 TGTGCCAGCAGCTTCTCGGGTCAGCATCAGCCCCAGCATTTT CASSFSGQHQPQHF
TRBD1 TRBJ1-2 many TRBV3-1 TGTGCCAGCAGAGCAGGGGGGTCTAGTGGCTACACCTTC CASRAGGSSGYTF
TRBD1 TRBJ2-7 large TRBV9 TGTGCCAGCAGCGTCGCCGGGACAGCGGATTACGAGCAGTACTTC CASSVAGTADYEQYF
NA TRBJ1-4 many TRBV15 TGTGCCACCAGCAGAGGCAGGGGTGGTAGTGAAAAACTGTTTTTT CATSRGRGGSEKLFF
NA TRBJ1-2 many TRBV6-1 TGTGCCAGCAGTGAACCAAGGGACACGGCGGGCTACACCTTC CASSEPRDTAGYTF
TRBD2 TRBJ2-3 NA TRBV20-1 TGCAGTGCTAGGACGGGACTAGCGGGAGGCGATACGCACTATTTT CSARTGLAGGDTHYF
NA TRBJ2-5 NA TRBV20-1 TGCAGTGCTAGAATCCCACGGTTGCAGACACAGTACTTC CSARIPRLQTQYF
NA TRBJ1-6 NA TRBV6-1 TGTGCCAGCAATCCCCCGTGTTCACCCCTCCACTTT CASNPPCSPLHF
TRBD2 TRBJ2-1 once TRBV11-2 TGTGCCAGCAGCTTATTGGCGGGAGGGCCCCTTGAGCAGTTCTTC CASSLLAGGPLEQFF
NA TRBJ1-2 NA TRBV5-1 TGCGCCAGCAACACCGGGACTGCTTCTGGCTACACCTTC CASNTGTASGYTF
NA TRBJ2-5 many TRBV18 TGTGCCAGCTCACCACGTCGGGTTCAGGCACAAGAGACCCAGTACTTC CASSPRRVQAQETQYF
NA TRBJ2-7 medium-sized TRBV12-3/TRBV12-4 TGTGCCAGCAACAGACAGGAAGGGGGCGAGCAGTACTTC CASNRQEGGEQYF
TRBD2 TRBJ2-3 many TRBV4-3 TGCGCCAGCAGCTATGGACTAGCGGGAGGGGGAGATACGCAGTATTTT CASSYGLAGGGDTQYF
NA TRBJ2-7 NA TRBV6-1 TGTGCCAGCAGTGAATGGAACTGGTACTTC CASSEWNWYF
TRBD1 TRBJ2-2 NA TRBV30 TGTGCCTGGAAATTCAGGGGGCTTTTAACCGGGGAGCTGTTTTTT CAWKFRGLLTGELFF
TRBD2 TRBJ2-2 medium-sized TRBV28 TGTGCCAGCAGTCGGACTAGCGCCTCCGGGGAGCTGTTTTTT CASSRTSASGELFF
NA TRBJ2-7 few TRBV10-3 TGTGCCATCAGTGAGTCGAGAAAGAACGAGCAGTACTTC CAISESRKNEQYF
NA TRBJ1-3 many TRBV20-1 TGCAGTGCGGAGAGGGGTGTCACCATATATTTT CSAERGVTIYF
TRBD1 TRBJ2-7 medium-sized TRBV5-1 TGCGCCAGCAGCCCGGGACAGGAGGGGGTCTACGAGCAGTACTTC CASSPGQEGVYEQYF
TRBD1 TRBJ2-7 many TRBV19 TGTGCCAGTAGTACCACAGGGGGCCTCCCCTACGAGCAGTACTTC CASSTTGGLPYEQYF
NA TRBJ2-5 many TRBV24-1 TGTGCCACCAGTGACGGACATGCAGAGACCCAGTACTTC CATSDGHAETQYF
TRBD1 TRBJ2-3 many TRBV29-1 TGCAGCACAAAACAGGGGGCCCGCGCAGATACGCAGTATTTT CSTKQGARADTQYF